This TCR beta chain was captured by sequencing in a study of blood T cell repertoires in COVID-19. Study-level background: Collection of acute and convalescent COVID-19 samples took place in the United States, Italy and Spain. From T cells, B-cell-depleted T cells, or PBMCs came the material, which was cDNA or gDNA.

Deletions cut 6 bases from V and 4 bases from J, with 22 bases between. In germline, CDR1 is SGHAT, CDR2 FQDESV (reference sequence). This CDR3 spans 16 amino acids. Original data processing: Reference gene primers were amplified, and this amplification served to estimate nucleated cell counts. TCRdb's copy holds only in-frame clones and misses some; the assay was immunoSEQ multiplex PCR. Clone size and the V and J calls come from that table; the DNA yielded D and trimming. Of roughly 300,000 clones in the sample, about 90% are singletons; the top ten hold approximately 1.5%. The sample consisted of peripheral blood. The chain combines TRBV11-1 with TRBJ2-7; D may be TRBD1 (5 bases). This receptor was obtained from a woman in her 40s who had recovered from COVID-19. CDR3 region: CASSSTQGKGFYEQYF. CDR3 nucleotide sequence: TGTGCCAGCAGTTCAACTCAGGGTAAAGGGTTTTACGAGCAGTACTTC.